The next 26 T cell receptor beta chains were all read from a single sample in a study of radiotherapy plus CTLA-4 blockade in lung cancer. Libraries were prepared by immunoSEQ multiplex PCR; TCRdb keeps only in-frame clonotypes and omits some of them. The data show about 36,000 clones, just under 75% seen once. The specimen was peripheral blood, collected from a patient treated with radiotherapy plus ipilimumab. All receptors derive from a human donor with non-small cell lung cancer who had stable disease on radiotherapy plus ipilimumab.

This chain's CDR3 is CASSQAANYEQYF. CDR3 DNA: TGTGCCAGCAGCCAAGCCGCTAACTACGAGCAGTACTTC. This chain joins TRBV4-2 and TRBJ2-7; D gene unclear. From germline, CDR1 is LGHNA and CDR2 YNFKEQ. This CDR3 contains 13 residues. V lost 1 base to trimming and J lost 3 bases, with 7 bases between them.

The gene calls are TRBV9 and TRBJ2-3, with D tentatively TRBD2 (7 bases). V was cut by 0 bases and J by 5 bases, with 13 bases left in between. The CDR3 contains 15 residues. Germline V CDR1 and CDR2: SGDLS, YYNGEE. The CDR3 here is CASSVGAGAVDTQYF. CDR3 DNA sequence: TGTGCCAGCAGCGTAGGGGCGGGGGCGGTAGATACGCAGTATTTT.

The chain combines TRBV5-5 with TRBJ1-1; TRBD1 matches at 9 bases. The CDR3 is 16 residues long. The junction had 9 bases not matched to a gene; V was cut back by 1 base and J by 5 bases. Germline values: CDR1 SGHKS, CDR2 YYEKEE (reference sequence). The CDR3 region has the DNA TGTGCCAGCAGCTTGCGGGGGGGACAGGGTGGAACTGAAGCTTTCTTT. Translation gives CASSLRGGQGGTEAFF. The whole variable domain, remainder taken from reference TRBV5-5 and TRBJ1-1, is DAGVTQSPTHLIKTRGQQVTLRCSPISGHKSVSWYQQVLGQGPQFIFQYYEKEERGRGNFPDRFSARQFPNYSSELNVNALLLGDSALYLCASSLRGGQGGTEAFFGQGTRLTVV.

The CDR3 region has the DNA TGTGCCAGTAGTGCAACAGGGGGCGGAGAGACCCAGTACTTC. This encodes CASSATGGGETQYF. The chain is built from TRBV19 and TRBJ2-5, with TRBD1 matching 9 bases. CDR3 length: 14 residues. Per germline, CDR1 LNHDA and CDR2 SQIVND (reference sequence). V shed 5 bases, J shed 4 bases, and the junction held 5 bases outside the gene matches. Full variable domain (rest looked up from reference TRBV19 and TRBJ2-5): DGGITQSPKYLFRKEGQNVTLSCEQNLNHDAMYWYRQDPGQGLRLIYYSQIVNDFQKGDIAEGYSVSREKKESFPLTVTSAQKNPTAFYLCASSATGGGETQYFGPGTRLLVL.

The table lists this clone with a few counts. This sequence joins TRBV5-6 and TRBJ1-1, with 7 bases that match TRBD1. CDR3 length: 15 residues. After removal of 5 bases from V and 0 bases from J, the junction contained 7 bases not matched to a gene. The germline gives CDR1 SGHDT, CDR2 YYEEEE. CDR3 DNA: TGTGCCAGCAGATCCGGACAGGCGATGAACACTGAAGCTTTCTTT. Amino acids: CASRSGQAMNTEAFF.

The V and J genes are TRBV29-1 and TRBJ2-3; TRBD1 might be the D (5 bases). The CDR3 extends over 12 amino acids. CDR1 and CDR2 (germline): SQVTM, ANQGSEA. Trimming took 3 bases from V and 3 from J, leaving 7 bases between them. The CDR3 loop is CSVDQGTDTQYF. The CDR3 DNA follows: TGCAGCGTTGATCAGGGAACAGATACGCAGTATTTT.

The sample holds a few counts of this clone. Here the CDR3 reads CAWLGQKNTEAFF. The CDR3 DNA sequence: TGTGCCTGGCTGGGACAGAAGAACACTGAAGCTTTCTTT. The chain recombines TRBV30 with TRBJ1-1; 7 bases agree with TRBD1. The CDR3 totals 13 residues. With V trimmed by 5 bases and J by 1 base, 4 bases remained unmatched. Germline CDR1 reads GTSNPN; CDR2 reads SVGIG (reference sequence).

As concerns this clone: Other DNA sequences within the sample encode an identical CDR3. The chain couples TRBV5-4 to TRBJ1-4, with a tentative D call TRBD1 (6 bases). Per the germline V gene, CDR1 is SGHNT and CDR2 is YYREEE (reference sequence). This CDR3 has 15 amino acids. Between the trimmed V and J ends, which lost 0 bases and 8 bases, there was a span of 14 bases. The CDR3 nucleotides are TGTGCCAGCAGCTTGGGAGGTACAGGGATCGAAAAACTGTTTTTT. It specifies CASSLGGTGIEKLFF.

The chain has TRBV6-4 and TRBJ2-1; TRBD2 matches 8 bases. V lost 2 bases, J lost 4 bases, and 4 bases stayed unmatched. CDR1 and CDR2 (germline): MRHNA, SNTAGT. CDR3 size: 15 residues. The CDR3 bases are TGTGCCAGCAGTGACACCAGCGGGGGATACAATGAGCAGTTCTTC. It specifies CASSDTSGGYNEQFF.

This clone was detected only a few times. In DNA form, the CDR3 reads TGTGCCAGCACCTGGGGGCTAACGGACAATGAGCAGTTCTTC. Encoded protein: CASTWGLTDNEQFF. The rearrangement uses TRBV6-1 and TRBJ2-1, with D perhaps matching TRBD1 (6 bases). The length of the CDR3 is 14 residues. Germline CDR1 reads MNHNS; CDR2 reads SASEGT. Trimming cost V 7 bases and J 5 bases, with 15 bases left between them.

This chain joins TRBV18 and TRBJ1-3, with D perhaps matching TRBD1 (5 bases). Germline V gene sequence: CDR1 KGHSH, CDR2 LQKENI. This CDR3 contains 13 residues. Between the trimmed V and J ends, which lost 7 bases and 4 bases, there was a span of 11 bases. The CDR3 coding sequence is TGTGCCAGCTGGCAGGGTCCAGGAAACACCATATATTTT. Protein product: CASWQGPGNTIYF.

The rearrangement uses TRBV7-8 and TRBJ1-1, with D tentatively TRBD1 (6 bases). V shed 1 base and J shed 5 bases, with 14 bases lying between them. Germline lookup yields CDR1 SGHVS and CDR2 FQNEAQ. The CDR3 sequence is 15 residues long. The CDR3 DNA follows: TGTGCCAGCAGCTTAGTCCCAGGGGAGGGGACTGAAGCTTTCTTT. It is translated as CASSLVPGEGTEAFF.

J is TRBJ1-2 and V is TRBV10-2, with a possible D match to TRBD1 (6 bases). Trimming took 8 bases from V and 0 from J, leaving 10 bases between them. This CDR3 contains 13 residues. CDR1 and CDR2 from the germline V gene are WSHSY and SAAADI. The chain's CDR3 is CASLAGANYGYTF. In DNA, the CDR3 is TGCGCCAGCTTGGCAGGGGCTAACTATGGCTACACCTTC.

The chain recombines TRBV5-6 with TRBJ2-2; D remains ambiguous. Germline V gene sequence: CDR1 SGHDT, CDR2 YYEEEE. The ends were cut back, 2 bases at V and 6 bases at J, with 14 bases in the middle. The CDR3 length is 15 residues. CDR3 loop: CASSFSENAAGELFF. DNA of the CDR3: TGTGCCAGCAGCTTTTCGGAGAATGCGGCCGGGGAGCTGTTTTTT.

This chain links TRBV7-2 with TRBJ1-1, with no clear D. This CDR3 spans 15 amino acids. The V gene lost 4 bases and the J gene lost 7 bases, with 19 bases spanning the gap. Germline V CDR1 and CDR2: SGHTA, FQGNSA. The CDR3 loop reads CASSSTQGITGEAFF. In DNA, the CDR3 is TGTGCCAGCAGCTCTACCCAAGGAATCACGGGTGAAGCTTTCTTT.

The CDR3, as DNA: TGTGCCAGCAGCTTACCGGGACAGTCCTACGAGCAGTACTTC. As protein: CASSLPGQSYEQYF. This rearrangement joins TRBV5-6 to TRBJ2-7; 7 nucleotides align to TRBD1. CDR1 and CDR2 (germline): SGHDT, YYEEEE. CDR3 size: 14 residues. After removal of 2 bases from V and 1 base from J, the junction contained 3 bases not matched to a gene.

The rearrangement uses TRBV5-1 and TRBJ2-2, with TRBD1 matching over 8 bases. The V segment lost 3 bases and the J segment 5 bases; nucleotides outside the gene matches: 9. This CDR3 spans 16 amino acids. From germline, CDR1 is SGHRS and CDR2 YFSETQ. CDR3 loop: CASSWVGQGRTGELFF. CDR3 bases: TGCGCCAGCAGCTGGGTCGGACAGGGAAGGACCGGGGAGCTGTTTTTT.

The chain combines TRBV19 with TRBJ2-2; D possibly corresponds to TRBD1 (6 bases). From germline, CDR1 is LNHDA and CDR2 SQIVND (reference sequence). The CDR3 extends over 14 amino acids. V was cut by 9 bases and J by 4 bases, with 15 bases left in between. CDR3 DNA sequence: TGTGCCAGGCCTCCTGACAGGTCCACCGGGGAGCTGTTTTTT. Translating gives CARPPDRSTGELFF.

The rearrangement uses TRBV6-5 and TRBJ2-7; possibly TRBD2 for D (6 bases). Between the trimmed V and J ends, which lost 7 bases and 2 bases, there was a span of 15 bases. The V gene's germline CDR1 is MNHEY and CDR2 SVGAGI. The CDR3 sequence is 14 residues long. Here the CDR3 DNA reads TGTGCCAGCACCAGGACGGGGAGGACCTACGAGCAGTACTTC. Protein product: CASTRTGRTYEQYF.

V usage is TRBV10-3 and J usage is TRBJ1-6, with 11 bases that match TRBD1. With 10 bases clipped from V and 8 bases from J, the junction kept 13 bases outside the gene matches. Germline CDR1 is ENHRY and CDR2 is SYGVKD. CDR3 length equals 16 residues. The CDR3 sequence is CATWDRDRGSYSPLHF. Here the CDR3 DNA reads TGTGCCACCTGGGACCGGGACAGGGGGTCATATTCACCCCTCCACTTT.

For the CDR3, the DNA is TGCGCCAGCAGCCCTGTGATTGGGACTCGGGGGAAAAACATTCAGTACTTC. Amino acid sequence: CASSPVIGTRGKNIQYF. This chain connects TRBV5-1 to TRBJ2-4, with a tentative D call TRBD2 (6 bases). Per germline, CDR1 SGHRS and CDR2 YFSETQ. V gave up 4 bases and J gave up 4 bases, with 21 bases separating them. The CDR3 totals 17 residues.

This clone has a handful of counts. V is TRBV5-1 and J is TRBJ1-1; no definite D call. This CDR3 spans 13 amino acids. V lost 6 bases and J 0 bases, leaving 9 bases between the germline ends. CDR1 and CDR2 from the germline V gene are SGHRS and YFSETQ. The CDR3 sequence is CASKSAMNTEAFF. The CDR3 DNA reads TGCGCCAGCAAGTCCGCTATGAACACTGAAGCTTTCTTT. Supplemented by reference TRBV5-1 and TRBJ1-1, the full variable domain reads KAGVTQTPRYLIKTRGQQVTLSCSPISGHRSVSWYQQTPGQGLQFLFEYFSETQRNKGNFPGRFSGRQFSNSRSEMNVSTLELGDSALYLCASKSAMNTEAFFGQGTRLTVV.

This clone was seen a handful of times. This chain links TRBV18 with TRBJ2-1; TRBD2 aligns across 9 bases. Germline CDR1 KGHSH, CDR2 LQKENI. V shed 8 bases and J 6 bases; nucleotides not matched to a gene: 11. This CDR3 is 15 amino acids long. In nucleotides, the CDR3 is TGTGCCAGCGCCCTGGGGCGGGGGGGCCGCAATGAGCAGTTCTTC. It translates to CASALGRGGRNEQFF.

The chain combines TRBV18 with TRBJ2-5; a possible D gene is TRBD1 (5 bases). CDR3 length equals 15 residues. Trimming stripped 3 bases from V and 4 bases from J, with 15 bases between. Germline loops: CDR1 KGHSH, CDR2 LQKENI. DNA for the CDR3: TGTGCCAGCTCACCCGCCCTGACCCAGGGAGAGACCCAGTACTTC. It translates to CASSPALTQGETQYF.

This clone was counted only a few times. The CDR3 DNA follows: TGTGCCAGCAGCTCTTCCTACGAGCAGTACTTC. Translation gives CASSSSYEQYF. J is TRBJ2-7 and V is TRBV5-6; no reliable D call. The CDR3 is 11 amino acids. V dropped 3 bases and J dropped 1 base, with 2 bases sitting between them. Germline V gives CDR1 SGHDT, CDR2 YYEEEE.

The chain links TRBV7-8 to TRBJ1-2; 7 bases are shared with TRBD1. Per the germline V gene, CDR1 is SGHVS and CDR2 is FQNEAQ. This CDR3 region has 15 residues. V shed 5 bases, J shed 3 bases, and the junction held 9 bases outside the gene matches. CDR3 sequence reads: CASSRRDRGHYGYTF. Written as DNA, the CDR3 is TGTGCCAGCAGCCGCCGGGACAGAGGGCACTATGGCTACACCTTC.